This T cell receptor (beta chain) was profiled in a study of cytomegalovirus exposure and HLA in healthy donors. Whole-study results and caveats: Several top significant clusters appeared, in a later analysis, to be linked to common viral pathogens. For most subjects, TCR beta sequences were reported to predict HLA-A and HLA-B alleles with accuracy.

This clone came up once. What it recognizes is unknown. This CDR3 region has 15 residues. Germline loops: CDR1 SGHNT, CDR2 YYREEE (reference sequence). V lost 0 bases, J lost 4 bases, and 4 bases stayed unmatched. A multiplex PCR was run with 60 Vbeta primers and 13 Jbeta primers. The table came from immunoSEQ multiplex PCR; TCRdb's copy has only in-frame clones and leaves some out. The repertoire consists of approximately 220,000 clones, with around 76% occurring once and the leading ten covering under 0.8%. The rearrangement links TRBV5-4 to TRBJ1-2; 9 bases map to TRBD1. Source material: PBMCs. The clonotype comes from a man between 18 and 35 years old in good health and CMV-seronegative. CDR3 protein: CASSLVDRGIYGYTF. For the CDR3, the DNA is TGTGCCAGCAGCTTGGTGGACAGGGGTATCTATGGCTACACCTTC.